This T cell receptor (beta chain) derives from a study of cytomegalovirus exposure and HLA in healthy donors. Study context: The roughly 110 validation repertoires used the same platform as the 550 to 800 first-cohort repertoires (as reported by a later analysis).

Data came from immunoSEQ multiplex PCR; TCRdb stores just in-frame clones and leaves some out. In the table there are about 120,000 clones, about 96% of which are singletons. V gave up 8 bases and J gave up 1 base, with 15 bases separating them. The CDR3 is 15 residues long. Per the germline V gene, CDR1 is MNHNS and CDR2 is SASEGT. Overall study results and limits: The TCR clusters that emerged in the first cohort tended, a later analysis found, to co-occur in the 110 or so validation repertoires. Altogether, 150 or so TCR beta chains were recorded as cytomegalovirus-associated.

A word on this clone: What it binds is unknown.

The donors were part of the 120-subject validation cohort, which stood apart from the approximately 670-subject first cohort. This receptor was taken from a man between 18 and 29 years old in good health and CMV-seronegative. The sequenced sample was PBMCs. The genes are TRBV6-1 and TRBJ1-3; D is perhaps TRBD1 (5 bases). CDR3 residues: CASPGRGMSGNTIYF. The CDR3 DNA reads TGTGCCAGCCCAGGGAGGGGAATGTCTGGAAACACCATATATTTT.